This TCR beta chain was captured in a study of Tregs in tolerant kidney transplant recipients. Unstimulated regulatory T cells (CD4+CD25+CD127-), CD4+CD25- non-regulatory cells, CD4 and CD8 cells were FACS-sorted from thawed PBMCs. Clones were sequenced by immunoSEQ multiplex PCR, and TCRdb holds only the in-frame ones, with some missing. The sample carries about 240,000 clones, about four fifths recorded once. Remarks on this clone: What it recognizes is unknown.

Study-wide findings and caveats: Tregs expanded with activated donor B cells seemed most donor-specific. Biological reproducibility was not directly addressed in this study.

Sequencing was performed on CD4+ T cells from blood. The sequence came from a human donor in good health.

The CDR3 nucleotides read TGTGCCAGCAGTGCCGGGACAGCGACCTCTGGAAACACCATATATTTT. Translated: CASSAGTATSGNTIYF. The rearrangement joins TRBV6-1 to TRBJ1-3, with 7 bases lining up with TRBD1. The V and J ends lost 4 bases and 0 bases, in that order; junction bases with no gene match: 6. Germline values: CDR1 MNHNS, CDR2 SASEGT. The CDR3 spans 16 residues.